This paragraph reports one TCR beta chain. The CDR3 length is 15 residues. Germline values: CDR1 SGHVS, CDR2 FNYEAQ. Trimming stripped 1 base from V and 7 bases from J, with 17 bases between. TCRdb's copy holds only in-frame clones and misses some; the assay was immunoSEQ multiplex PCR. The data show around 300,000 clones, about 91% seen once. The data are from a study of blood T cell repertoires in COVID-19. About the study: PBMCs, B-cell-depleted T cells, or T cells were the source of the cDNA or gDNA that made up the material.

The sample taken for sequencing was peripheral blood. This TCR derives from a woman aged 25 to 39 with COVID-19, enrolled during active disease. This chain uses TRBV7-6 with TRBJ2-7; D is possibly TRBD1 (7 bases). CDR3 nucleotide sequence: TGTGCCAGCAGCTTAGATGCAGGGGGGACGGGGGAGCAGTACTTC. As protein: CASSLDAGGTGEQYF.